Presented here are 28 T cell receptor beta chains from one specimen sequenced in a study of cytomegalovirus exposure and HLA in healthy donors. This PCR relied on a set of 60 Vbeta primers and 13 Jbeta primers. Only in-frame clones appear in the TCRdb table, and some are missing; sequencing was by immunoSEQ multiplex PCR. The listing records about 190,000 clones. Sequencing was done on a sample of PBMCs. The receptors stem from a woman between 25 and 40 years old in good health and CMV-seropositive.

This chain connects TRBV7-2 to TRBJ2-1; tentative D call: TRBD1 (6 bases). Trimming removed 7 bases at V and 7 bases at J, with 14 bases between. The CDR3 consists of 13 residues. CDR1 and CDR2 (germline): SGHTA, FQGNSA. CDR3 loop: CASNQGRSNEQFF. CDR3 sequence (DNA): TGTGCCAGCAACCAGGGGCGGTCGAATGAGCAGTTCTTC.

V gene TRBV18 combines with J gene TRBJ1-5; 9 bases match TRBD1. V shed 3 bases and J 6 bases; nucleotides not matched to a gene: 12. The CDR3 is made up of 17 amino acids. Germline-derived CDR1 and CDR2 are KGHSH and LQKENI. The CDR3 is CASSPLGPGQGFQPQHF. CDR3 bases: TGTGCCAGCTCACCCCTAGGGCCGGGACAGGGTTTTCAGCCCCAGCATTTT.

V and J are TRBV5-1 and TRBJ1-6; the D gene is possibly TRBD1 (5 bases). Germline CDR1 SGHRS, CDR2 YFSETQ. This CDR3 spans 16 amino acids. V lost 4 bases, J lost 7 bases, and 18 bases lay in between. The CDR3 protein is CASSPTPAGENSPLHF. In DNA, the CDR3 is TGCGCCAGCAGCCCCACCCCGGCGGGGGAAAATTCACCCCTCCACTTT.

The chain joins TRBV7-2 to TRBJ1-6; D remains ambiguous. This CDR3 has 15 amino acids. The germline V gene has CDR1 SGHTA and CDR2 FQGNSA. V was trimmed by 10 bases and J by 3 bases, leaving 16 bases between them. The chain's CDR3 is CATKPGGIYNSPLHF. CDR3 nucleotide sequence: TGTGCCACTAAGCCTGGAGGGATCTATAATTCACCCCTCCACTTT. The full variable domain, in which reference TRBV7-2 and TRBJ1-6 provide the parts outside the CDR3, is GAGVSQSPSNKVTEKGKDVELRCDPISGHTALYWYRQSLGQGLEFLIYFQGNSAPDKSGLPSDRFSAERTGGSVSTLTIQRTQQEDSAVYLCATKPGGIYNSPLHFGNGTRLTVT.

Comments on this clone: Other nucleotide sequences from this sample produce the same CDR3. This sequence joins TRBV5-4 and TRBJ1-2, with D possibly TRBD1 on 5 matching bases. CDR3 size: 13 residues. V was pared by 0 bases and J by 5 bases, with 8 bases between. Germline V CDR1 and CDR2: SGHNT, YYREEE (reference sequence). As DNA, the CDR3 is TGTGCCAGCAGCTTGGGTGGGGGGTATGGCTACACCTTC. The encoded protein is CASSLGGGYGYTF.

This chain links TRBV7-2 with TRBJ2-5; 11 bases line up with TRBD2. CDR1 is SGHTA and CDR2 is FQGNSA in the germline V gene. CDR3 length equals 15 residues. After removal of 2 bases from V and 5 bases from J, the junction contained 4 bases not matched to a gene. The CDR3 is CASSLNSGRVETQYF. CDR3 coding DNA: TGTGCCAGCAGCTTAAATAGCGGGAGGGTTGAGACCCAGTACTTC.

This chain uses TRBV2 with TRBJ2-3, with TRBD2 matching 8 bases. This CDR3 comprises 14 residues. Germline V lookup: CDR1 SNHLY, CDR2 FYNNEI. The V gene end was trimmed by 7 bases and the J gene end by 4 bases; junction bases not matched to a gene: 7. The CDR3: CASIDGGAPDTQYF. The CDR3, as DNA: TGTGCCAGCATTGACGGGGGGGCCCCAGATACGCAGTATTTT.

The V gene is TRBV28, the J gene TRBJ2-7; tentative D call: TRBD1 (6 bases). The germline V and J ends were trimmed by 10 bases and 6 bases, with 10 bases remaining between them. The CDR3 consists of 10 residues. CDR1 is MDHEN, CDR2 SYDVKM, per germline. CDR3 region: CAIYRAEQYF. CDR3 nucleotides: TGTGCCATCTACAGGGCCGAGCAGTACTTC. The full variable domain, in which reference TRBV28 and TRBJ2-7 provide the parts outside the CDR3, is DVKVTQSSRYLVKRTGEKVFLECVQDMDHENMFWYRQDPGLGLRLIYFSYDVKMKEKGDIPEGYSVSREKKERFSLILESASTNQTSMYLCAIYRAEQYFGPGTRLTVT.

The V call is TRBV18, the J call TRBJ2-5, with D possibly TRBD1 on 6 matching bases. CDR1 and CDR2 (germline): KGHSH, LQKENI. This CDR3 is built from 16 residues. Trimming cost V 3 bases and J 2 bases, with 16 bases left between them. Written as DNA, the CDR3 is TGTGCCAGCTCACCCCTGGACAGAGGGGGACAAGAGACCCAGTACTTC. As protein: CASSPLDRGGQETQYF.

The J gene is TRBJ2-3, the V gene TRBV5-1; 15 nucleotides line up with TRBD2. CDR1 and CDR2 from the germline V gene are SGHRS and YFSETQ. Losses at the gene ends were 4 bases for V and 3 bases for J; bases not matched to a gene: 6. The CDR3 totals 17 residues. The CDR3 region is CASSKMGLAGGTDTQYF. DNA of the CDR3: TGCGCCAGCAGCAAAATGGGACTAGCGGGGGGTACAGATACGCAGTATTTT.

The rearrangement uses TRBV6-5 and TRBJ2-7; the D gene is possibly TRBD2 (5 bases). This CDR3 has 14 residues. Germline CDR1 MNHEY, CDR2 SVGAGI. The germline V and J ends were trimmed by 0 bases and 3 bases, with 9 bases remaining between them. CDR3 loop: CASSYSAGHYEQYF. CDR3 DNA: TGTGCCAGCAGTTACTCGGCGGGTCACTACGAGCAGTACTTC.

The chain uses TRBV18 and TRBJ1-3; D is unclear. The V end lost 6 bases, the J end lost 0 bases, and 15 bases lay between the germline ends. Germline loops: CDR1 KGHSH, CDR2 LQKENI. The CDR3 totals 16 residues. DNA for the CDR3: TGTGCCAGCTCCCCGAGCTCGGGGAACTCTGGAAACACCATATATTTT. Translating gives CASSPSSGNSGNTIYF.

V and J are TRBV28 and TRBJ1-5; weak D call: TRBD1 (5 bases). Germline CDR1 and CDR2: MDHEN and SYDVKM. Trimming removed 3 bases from V and 5 bases from J, with 20 bases in between. The CDR3 has 17 amino acids. CDR3 in amino acids: CASSLWQVRWGDQPQHF. The CDR3 DNA reads as TGTGCCAGCAGTTTGTGGCAGGTTCGTTGGGGGGATCAGCCCCAGCATTTT.

The chain joins TRBV5-5 to TRBJ1-1, with no clear D. V gave up 1 base and J gave up 1 base, with 8 bases separating them. The CDR3 covers 14 residues. CDR1 and CDR2 (germline): SGHKS, YYEKEE (reference sequence). CDR3 sequence: CASSLTRENTEAFF. The CDR3 DNA follows: TGTGCCAGCAGCTTGACGAGGGAGAACACTGAAGCTTTCTTT.

This rearrangement joins TRBV7-2 to TRBJ1-2; D ambiguous. Deletions cut 0 bases from V and 6 bases from J, with 14 bases between. Germline V lookup: CDR1 SGHTA, CDR2 FQGNSA. The CDR3 loop spans 15 amino acids. The CDR3 loop is CASSLATAWYNGYTF. CDR3 sequence (DNA): TGTGCCAGCAGCTTAGCCACAGCATGGTATAATGGCTACACCTTC.

The J gene is TRBJ2-2, the V gene TRBV19, with 8 bases lining up with TRBD1. V trimming: 3 bases; J trimming: 4 bases; junction bases outside the gene matches: 4. Germline CDR1 and CDR2: LNHDA and SQIVND (reference sequence). The CDR3 loop spans 15 amino acids. The CDR3 loop reads CASSITGGSTGELFF. CDR3 DNA sequence: TGTGCCAGTAGTATTACAGGGGGAAGCACCGGGGAGCTGTTTTTT.

This chain joins TRBV5-1 and TRBJ1-5, with TRBD1 as a possible D gene (5 bases). The CDR3 covers 13 residues. CDR1 and CDR2 (germline): SGHRS, YFSETQ. Trimming stripped 2 bases from V and 4 bases from J, with 7 bases between. The CDR3 spells CASSFKGNQPQHF. CDR3 nucleotides: TGCGCCAGCAGCTTCAAGGGGAATCAGCCCCAGCATTTT.

The chain links TRBV20-1 to TRBJ1-2; D not certain. CDR3 length equals 11 residues. Germline assignment: CDR1 DFQATT and CDR2 SNEGSKA (reference sequence). Trimming left V 4 bases short and J 14 bases short, with 17 bases between. For the CDR3, the DNA is TGCAGTGCTACTAACCCCAGGATTTTTACCTTC. Translation: CSATNPRIFTF.

This chain connects TRBV7-9 to TRBJ2-3, with 7 bases identical to TRBD2. CDR3 length: 17 amino acids. Unmatched junction bases numbered 9, after V lost 1 base and J lost 2 bases. CDR1 and CDR2 from the germline V gene are SEHNR and FQNEAQ (reference sequence). CDR3 coding DNA: TGTGCCAGCAGCTTAGAAATAGCCGGGACTAACACAGATACGCAGTATTTT. It translates to CASSLEIAGTNTDTQYF.

This chain joins TRBV5-1 and TRBJ1-1, with a weak D call TRBD1 (5 bases). The CDR3 length is 14 residues. V was shortened by 0 bases and J by 5 bases, with 11 bases between the two germline ends. The V gene's germline CDR1 is SGHRS and CDR2 YFSETQ. The CDR3 region is CASSLEQGGTEAFF. The DNA of the CDR3 is TGCGCCAGCAGCTTGGAGCAGGGAGGGACTGAAGCTTTCTTT.

V usage is TRBV6-5 and J usage is TRBJ2-1; TRBD1 aligns across 8 bases. Unmatched junction bases numbered 5, after V lost 6 bases and J lost 10 bases. Per the germline V gene, CDR1 is MNHEY and CDR2 is SVGAGI. CDR3 length: 12 amino acids. As DNA, the CDR3 is TGTGCCAGCAGAAGGGGGGACAGGGAGCAGTTCTTC. This gives the protein CASRRGDREQFF.

The V gene is TRBV15, the J gene TRBJ1-1; 10 bases fit TRBD1. The CDR3 has 13 amino acids. With V trimmed by 11 bases and J by 4 bases, 7 bases remained unmatched. The germline V gene encodes CDR1 LNHNV and CDR2 YYDKDF (reference sequence). CDR3 sequence: CASMTGGGTEAFF. Written as DNA, the CDR3 is TGTGCCTCGATGACAGGGGGCGGCACTGAAGCTTTCTTT.

Details on this clone: Other DNA sequences in this specimen translate into the identical CDR3. The J gene is TRBJ2-7, the V gene TRBV20-1; D unresolved. The CDR3 sequence is 11 residues long. From germline, CDR1 is DFQATT and CDR2 SNEGSKA (reference sequence). V lost 6 bases and J 3 bases, leaving 9 bases between the germline ends. CDR3 in amino acids: CSASSGYEQYF. The CDR3 nucleotides read TGCAGTGCCAGCTCAGGCTACGAGCAGTACTTC.

The chain carries TRBV4-3 and TRBJ2-6; D unresolved. The CDR3 is made up of 15 amino acids. Per germline, CDR1 LGHNA and CDR2 YSLEER. V lost 4 bases to trimming and J lost 0 bases, with 7 bases between them. The DNA for the CDR3 is TGCGCCAGCAGCCCTAAGCCCTCTGGGGCCAACGTCCTGACTTTC. It codes for CASSPKPSGANVLTF.

This chain links TRBV7-6 with TRBJ2-3, with TRBD2 as a possible D gene (5 bases). CDR3 length: 15 amino acids. Germline V gene lookup returns CDR1 SGHVS and CDR2 FNYEAQ. V dropped 0 bases and J dropped 3 bases, with 10 bases sitting between them. The CDR3 protein is CASSLAGVGTDTQYF. The CDR3 nucleotides read TGTGCCAGCAGCTTAGCGGGAGTGGGGACAGATACGCAGTATTTT.

This chain joins TRBV10-1 and TRBJ1-4; unclear D gene. The CDR3 loop spans 13 amino acids. The ends were cut back, 4 bases at V and 8 bases at J, with 11 bases in the middle. The germline gives CDR1 WNHNN, CDR2 SYGVQD (reference sequence). The CDR3 DNA sequence: TGCGCCAGCAGTGCGGGGTTGGGGGAAAAACTGTTTTTT. As protein: CASSAGLGEKLFF.

J is TRBJ1-1 and V is TRBV5-1, with 7 bases identical to TRBD1. Germline V gives CDR1 SGHRS, CDR2 YFSETQ. CDR3 size: 15 residues. V trimming: 0 bases; J trimming: 1 base; junction bases outside the gene matches: 3. CDR3 region: CASSLAGQANTEAFF. The CDR3 nucleotides read TGCGCCAGCAGCTTGGCCGGACAGGCGAACACTGAAGCTTTCTTT.

On this clone: Other DNA sequences in the same sample also yield this CDR3. The rearrangement uses TRBV19 and TRBJ1-5; 7 bases align to TRBD1. The junction had 4 bases not matched to a gene; V was cut back by 6 bases and J by 2 bases. Germline CDR1 LNHDA, CDR2 SQIVND (reference sequence). The CDR3 has 14 residues. The CDR3 spells CASSPDRGNQPQHF. CDR3 nucleotide sequence: TGTGCCAGTAGCCCAGACAGGGGCAATCAGCCCCAGCATTTT.